This T cell receptor (beta chain) was identified in a study of blood T cells in healthy people across ages. Looking at the study overall: About one barcoded beta molecule per two T cells came from capture by template switching.

Total RNA extraction produced at least 5.5 micrograms (per sample) for the study. V was pared by 0 bases and J by 0 bases, with 10 bases between. CDR3 length equals 15 residues. Germline V gives CDR1 SGHRS, CDR2 YFSETQ. Using a J-beta primer mix together with a sample-barcoded 5' primer, a second PCR was run for roughly 6 to 11 cycles. TCRdb fed the 5' RACE reads into MiXCR, producing one record per CDR3 protein. The sample yields under 1,000,000 distinct CDR3 sequences, about half seen once. Points from the study as a whole: There were more naive CD4+ cells and higher diversity in long-lived donors than in aged donors.

The sample holds a few counts of this clonotype. The target antigen is unknown. This chain uses TRBV5-1 with TRBJ2-7; D is uncertain. The receptor comes from a man older than 75 in good health. The sample comprised blood. In DNA form, the CDR3 reads TGCGCCAGCAGCTTGGAGGGTGCTACCTCCTACGAGCAGTACTTC. As protein: CASSLEGATSYEQYF.